This T cell receptor beta chain is drawn from a study of blood T cell repertoires in COVID-19. Study-level background: Italy, Spain and the United States were the sources of the convalescent and acute COVID-19 samples. The analysed material was cDNA or gDNA that came from T cells, B-cell-depleted T cells, or PBMCs.

Per the original data handling: Quantification of nucleated cells was approximated via reference gene primer amplification. The data were produced by immunoSEQ multiplex PCR, yet TCRdb's version contains in-frame clones alone and is incomplete. V and J calls and clone size are given by that table; D and trimming were obtained from the DNA. The table includes some 51,000 clones, approximately 89% detected once. The CDR3 runs to 13 residues. Trimming cost V 5 bases and J 6 bases; bases outside gene matches: 6. Per germline, CDR1 SGHNT and CDR2 YENEEA. Sequencing was carried out using peripheral blood. This chain links TRBV11-3 with TRBJ2-7, with 8 bases identical to TRBD1. This receptor was obtained from a man aged 50 to 60 with acute or convalescent COVID-19. The CDR3 is CASSEGQVTEQYF. The CDR3 DNA reads TGTGCCAGCAGCGAGGGACAGGTCACCGAGCAGTACTTC.